This TCR beta chain derives from a study of CD8+CD57+ T cells in acquired aplastic anemia. The sequenced patients had an expansion of CD8+CD57+ cells seen by flow cytometry. Diagnosis of severe acquired aplastic anemia applied to all patients. The CDR3 is 12 residues long. Between the trimmed V and J ends, which lost 6 bases and 7 bases, there was a span of 13 bases. Germline assignment: CDR1 LGHNA and CDR2 YSLEER. Both TCR beta VDJ combination and CDR3 sequence profiling were carried out. Genomic DNA was the template for this profiling. TCRdb re-derived calls from the reads in MiXCR, one entry per CDR3 protein. The sample shows over 150,000 distinct CDR3 sequences, 48% of them seen only once.

The sample comprised sorted CD4+, CD8+, or CD8+CD57+ T cells (not recorded which) from PBMCs. This receptor was identified in a human donor with aplastic anemia. V gene TRBV4-3 combines with J gene TRBJ2-7; tentatively, D is TRBD2 (5 bases). The CDR3 loop reads CASRGSEGEQYF. The CDR3 DNA is TGCGCCAGCAGGGGAAGCGAGGGAGAGCAGTACTTC.